This passage covers 9 T cell receptor beta chains from one sample sequenced in a study of blood T cell repertoires in COVID-19. Using immunoSEQ multiplex PCR, the repertoire was profiled, and TCRdb retains in-frame clones only, with some absent. The table includes around 200,000 clones, over 70% detected once. The sequenced sample consisted of peripheral blood. These receptors were obtained from a woman aged 50 to 60 with acute or convalescent COVID-19.

The rearrangement uses TRBV6-2 or TRBV6-3 and TRBJ1-2, with TRBD1 matching 7 bases. Germline CDR1 MNHEY, CDR2 SVGEGT. V shed 6 bases, J shed 5 bases, and the junction held 12 bases outside the gene matches. The CDR3 spans 15 residues. The CDR3 reads CASSLLDRSIYGYTF. The CDR3 coding sequence is TGTGCCAGCAGCTTATTGGACAGGAGCATATATGGCTACACCTTC.

CDR3 sequence: CASSPRRGGTYEQYF. The CDR3 DNA reads TGCGCCAGCAGCCCTCGCCGGGGGGGGACCTACGAGCAGTACTTC. The J gene is TRBJ2-7, the V gene TRBV5-1; 8 positions agree with TRBD2. This CDR3 contains 15 residues. CDR1 and CDR2 (germline): SGHRS, YFSETQ. The ends lost 4 bases at V and 2 bases at J; junction bases unmatched: 8.

This clone was counted a few times. The V call is TRBV24-1, the J call TRBJ2-2; TRBD1 aligns across 10 bases. The CDR3 has 15 residues. Losses at the gene ends were 3 bases for V and 6 bases for J; bases not matched to a gene: 3. Germline CDR1 is KGHDR and CDR2 is SFDVKD. CDR3 protein: CATSDTGQGSGELFF. Written as DNA, the CDR3 is TGTGCCACCAGTGATACGGGACAGGGGTCCGGGGAGCTGTTTTTT.

This clone has more than one count but fewer than ten. Mismatch with germline at one junction end may stem from a read error. The rearrangement links TRBV7-7 to TRBJ2-1; 11 bases match TRBD2. The CDR3 covers 15 residues. CDR1 and CDR2 from the germline V gene are SSHAT and FNYEAQ (reference sequence). CDR3 protein: CASSLATSGNNEQFF. The CDR3 coding sequence is TGTGCTAGCAGCTTGGCGACTAGCGGGAACAATGAGCAGTTCTTC. The whole variable domain, remainder taken from reference TRBV7-7 and TRBJ2-1, is GAGVSQSPRYKVTKRGQDVTLRCDPISSHATLYWYQQALGQGPEFLTYFNYEAQPDKSGLPSDRFSAERPEGSISTLTIQRTEQRDSAMYRCASSLATSGNNEQFFGPGTRLTVL.

CDR3 sequence reads: CASSPPGQGYEQYF. DNA of the CDR3: TGTGCCAGCAGCCCCCCCGGACAGGGCTACGAGCAGTACTTC. J is TRBJ2-7 and V is TRBV7-2, with 8 bases lining up with TRBD1. CDR1 is SGHTA, CDR2 FQGNSA, per germline. V lost 5 bases, J lost 3 bases, and 6 bases stayed unmatched. This CDR3 region has 14 residues.

The rearrangement uses TRBV10-2 and TRBJ2-7; weak D call: TRBD1 (6 bases). Germline V gene lookup returns CDR1 WSHSY and CDR2 SAAADI. V gave up 4 bases and J gave up 5 bases, with 15 bases separating them. This CDR3 has 14 residues. The CDR3 bases are TGCGCCAGCAGTGCGGTTACCAGGGGAGACGAGCAGTACTTC. Translating it yields CASSAVTRGDEQYF.

The rearrangement uses TRBV5-1 and TRBJ2-7; 8 bases map to TRBD1. The CDR3 extends over 14 amino acids. Per the germline V gene, CDR1 is SGHRS and CDR2 is YFSETQ. The V and J ends lost 4 bases and 2 bases, in that order; junction bases with no gene match: 5. The CDR3 nucleotides are TGCGCCAGCAGCCCGGACAGGGCAACCTACGAGCAGTACTTC. Protein sequence: CASSPDRATYEQYF.

The V call is TRBV20-1, the J call TRBJ1-5; no reliable D call. The V gene lost 3 bases and the J gene lost 0 bases, with 3 bases spanning the gap. Germline V gives CDR1 DFQATT, CDR2 SNEGSKA (reference sequence). This CDR3 has 12 residues. CDR3 protein: CSASYSNQPQHF. The CDR3 DNA follows: TGCAGTGCTAGTTATAGCAATCAGCCCCAGCATTTT.

The rearrangement joins TRBV9 to TRBJ2-1; 7 positions match TRBD2. The junction had 2 bases not matched to a gene; V was cut back by 0 bases and J by 5 bases. CDR1 is SGDLS, CDR2 YYNGEE, per germline. The length of the CDR3 is 14 residues. The CDR3 DNA reads TGTGCCAGCAGCGTAGGTGGGACTAACAATGAGCAGTTCTTC. Amino acids: CASSVGGTNNEQFF.